These 8 T cell receptor beta chains were all obtained from the same sample, sequenced in a study of molecular identifiers for immune sequencing clone quantification. TCRdb reprocessed the PCR reads with MiXCR, giving one entry per CDR3 protein. The table shows more than 95,000 distinct CDR3 sequences, with roughly 26% occurring only once. Sequencing input: naive CD8+ T cells from blood, with Jurkat cell RNA spiked in. Sample subset: FACS-sorted CD8+CD4-CCR7+CD45RA+ naive T cells. Receptor source: a human donor in good health. Some libraries in this study had Jurkat cell RNA spiked in.

This clonotype was seen ten or more times. The chain has TRBV4-3 and TRBJ2-5, with D unresolved. CDR1 is LGHNA, CDR2 YSLEER, per germline. Trimming stripped 0 bases from V and 4 bases from J, with 12 bases between. CDR3 length equals 15 residues. The CDR3 nucleotides are TGCGCCAGCAGCCAAGATCTAGTAGGCCCAGAGACCCAGTACTTC. Translating it yields CASSQDLVGPETQYF.

As to this clonotype: Being one base from a much bigger clone, this may be a read error. The chain links TRBV2 to TRBJ2-7; 11 bases match TRBD1. CDR3 length: 17 residues. V shed 11 bases, J shed 7 bases, and the junction held 22 bases outside the gene matches. Per germline, CDR1 SNHLY and CDR2 FYNNEI. The CDR3 loop reads CARGGQGGFGLAREQYF. CDR3 DNA sequence: TGTGCCCGCGGGGGACAGGGGGGTTTCGGACTAGCGCGGGAGCAGTACTTC.

This clonotype was recorded only once. A read error may explain this, as a much larger clone is one base away. The gene calls are TRBV27 and TRBJ2-7; TRBD1 matches 10 bases. CDR1 MNHEY and CDR2 SMNVEV come from the germline V gene (reference sequence). Trimming cost V 9 bases and J 6 bases; bases outside gene matches: 8. The CDR3 runs to 13 residues. CDR3 amino acids: CASSGTGVCEQYF. The CDR3, as DNA: TGTGCCAGTTCCGGGACAGGGGTCTGCGAGCAGTACTTC.

This clonotype was observed many times. The chain uses TRBV4-3 and TRBJ2-5, with D maybe TRBD1 (6 bases). V was shortened by 4 bases and J by 1 base, with 16 bases between the two germline ends. The CDR3 has 16 residues. The germline V gene encodes CDR1 LGHNA and CDR2 YSLEER. The CDR3 loop is CASSPGRARGQETQYF. The CDR3 bases are TGCGCCAGCAGCCCAGGACGAGCCAGGGGCCAAGAGACCCAGTACTTC.

There are many counts of this clonotype. This chain uses TRBV12-3 or TRBV12-4 with TRBJ2-1, with D perhaps matching TRBD1 (6 bases). V lost 2 bases to trimming and J lost 6 bases, with 14 bases between them. The CDR3 has 15 amino acids. For the CDR3, the DNA is TGTGCCAGCAGTTTACCGCAGGGGTGGGGCAATGAGCAGTTCTTC. Amino acid sequence: CASSLPQGWGNEQFF.

The chain joins TRBV28 to TRBJ1-1; D possibly corresponds to TRBD1 (6 bases). Between the trimmed V and J ends, which lost 5 bases and 0 bases, there was a span of 10 bases. Germline values: CDR1 MDHEN, CDR2 SYDVKM. The CDR3 has 14 residues. The CDR3 region has the DNA TGTGCCAGCAGTGCGGACAGACTGAACACTGAAGCTTTCTTT. Its protein product is CASSADRLNTEAFF.

This clonotype was seen at least ten times. V gene TRBV4-1 combines with J gene TRBJ2-7, with 8 bases fitting TRBD1. CDR1 MGHRA and CDR2 YSYEKL come from the germline V gene. The CDR3 extends over 12 amino acids. Trimming at V came to 3 bases and at J to 9 bases, leaving 4 bases not matched to a gene. The CDR3 coding sequence is TGCGCCAGCAGCCACAACACAGGGGGGCAGTACTTC. Protein: CASSHNTGGQYF.

The table lists this clonotype with many counts. The V call is TRBV4-3, the J call TRBJ1-2, with D perhaps TRBD1 (6 bases). Germline assignment: CDR1 LGHNA and CDR2 YSLEER. V lost 0 bases, J lost 3 bases, and 11 bases lay in between. This CDR3 is 15 amino acids long. The CDR3 region is CASSQDPGAYYGYTF. The CDR3 DNA reads as TGCGCCAGCAGCCAAGATCCAGGGGCGTACTATGGCTACACCTTC.